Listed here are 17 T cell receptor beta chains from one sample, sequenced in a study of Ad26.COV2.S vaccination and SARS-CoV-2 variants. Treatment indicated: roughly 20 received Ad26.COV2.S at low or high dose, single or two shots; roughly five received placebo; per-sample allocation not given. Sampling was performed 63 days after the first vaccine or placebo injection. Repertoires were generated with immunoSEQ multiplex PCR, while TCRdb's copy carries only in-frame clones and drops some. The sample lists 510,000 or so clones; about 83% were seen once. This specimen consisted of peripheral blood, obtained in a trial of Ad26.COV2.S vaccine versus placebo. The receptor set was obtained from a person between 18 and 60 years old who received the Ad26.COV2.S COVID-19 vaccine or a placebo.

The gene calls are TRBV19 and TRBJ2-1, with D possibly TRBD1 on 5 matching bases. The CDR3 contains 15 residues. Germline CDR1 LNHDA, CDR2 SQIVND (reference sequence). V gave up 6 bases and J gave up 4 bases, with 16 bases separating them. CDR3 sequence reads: CASSAGNLQYNEQFF. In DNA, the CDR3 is TGTGCCAGTAGCGCAGGGAACCTTCAGTACAATGAGCAGTTCTTC.

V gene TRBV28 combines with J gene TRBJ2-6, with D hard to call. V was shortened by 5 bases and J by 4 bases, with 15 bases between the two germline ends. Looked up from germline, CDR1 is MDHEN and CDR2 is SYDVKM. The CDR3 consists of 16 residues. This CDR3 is CASSPKLMGGANVLTF. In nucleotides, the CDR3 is TGTGCCAGCAGTCCCAAACTGATGGGGGGGGCCAACGTCCTGACTTTC.

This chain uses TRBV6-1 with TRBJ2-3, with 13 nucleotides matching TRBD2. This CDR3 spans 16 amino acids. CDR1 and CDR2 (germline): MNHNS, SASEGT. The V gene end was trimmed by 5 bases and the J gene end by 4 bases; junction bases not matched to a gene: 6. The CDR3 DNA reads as TGTGCCAGCAGTAAAGGACTAGCGGGAGTAGCAGATACGCAGTATTTT. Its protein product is CASSKGLAGVADTQYF.

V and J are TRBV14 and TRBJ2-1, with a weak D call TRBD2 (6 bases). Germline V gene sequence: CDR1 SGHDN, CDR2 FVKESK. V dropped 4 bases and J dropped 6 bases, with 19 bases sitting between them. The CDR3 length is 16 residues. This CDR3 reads CASSRGREIGLNEQFF. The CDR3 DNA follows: TGTGCCAGCAGCCGAGGACGGGAGATCGGCCTCAATGAGCAGTTCTTC.

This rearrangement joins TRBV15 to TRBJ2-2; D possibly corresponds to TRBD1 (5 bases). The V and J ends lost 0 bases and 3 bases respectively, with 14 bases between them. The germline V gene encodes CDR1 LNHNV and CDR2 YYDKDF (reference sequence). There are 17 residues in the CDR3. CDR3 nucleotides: TGTGCCACCAGCAGAGATAGGGGTATAGAGGACACCGGGGAGCTGTTTTTT. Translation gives CATSRDRGIEDTGELFF.

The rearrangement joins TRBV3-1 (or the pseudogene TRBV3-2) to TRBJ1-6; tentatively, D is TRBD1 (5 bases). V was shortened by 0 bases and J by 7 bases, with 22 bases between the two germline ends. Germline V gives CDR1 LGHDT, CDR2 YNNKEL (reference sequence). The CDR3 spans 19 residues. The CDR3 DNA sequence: TGTGCCAGCAGCCAAGAGGACGGAGGCCGTAGGGGTACGAATTCACCCCTCCACTTT. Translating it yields CASSQEDGGRRGTNSPLHF.

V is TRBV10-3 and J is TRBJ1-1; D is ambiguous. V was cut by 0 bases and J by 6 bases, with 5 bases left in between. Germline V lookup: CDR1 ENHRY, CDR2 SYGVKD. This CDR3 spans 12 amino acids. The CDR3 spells CAISESGPEAFF. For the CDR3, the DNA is TGTGCCATCAGTGAGTCGGGCCCTGAAGCTTTCTTT.

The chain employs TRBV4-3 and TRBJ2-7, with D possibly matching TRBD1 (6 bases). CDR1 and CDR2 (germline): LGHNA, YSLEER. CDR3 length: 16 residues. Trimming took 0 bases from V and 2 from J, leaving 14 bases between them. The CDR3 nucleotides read TGCGCCAGCAGCCAAGATCAGTTCCAGGGGCCCTACGAGCAGTACTTC. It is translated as CASSQDQFQGPYEQYF.

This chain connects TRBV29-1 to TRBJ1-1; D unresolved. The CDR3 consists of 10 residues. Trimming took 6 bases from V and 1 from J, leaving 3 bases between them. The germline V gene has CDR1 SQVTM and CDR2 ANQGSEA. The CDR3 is CSVQNTEAFF. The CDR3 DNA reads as TGCAGCGTGCAGAACACTGAAGCTTTCTTT.

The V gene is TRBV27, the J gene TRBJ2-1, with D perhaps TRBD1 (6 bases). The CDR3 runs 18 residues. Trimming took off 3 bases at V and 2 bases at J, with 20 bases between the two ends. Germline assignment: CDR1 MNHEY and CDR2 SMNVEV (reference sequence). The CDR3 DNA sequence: TGTGCCAGCAGTTTTCTCAGGGGAACCGGTTTCCCCTACAATGAGCAGTTCTTC. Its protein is CASSFLRGTGFPYNEQFF.

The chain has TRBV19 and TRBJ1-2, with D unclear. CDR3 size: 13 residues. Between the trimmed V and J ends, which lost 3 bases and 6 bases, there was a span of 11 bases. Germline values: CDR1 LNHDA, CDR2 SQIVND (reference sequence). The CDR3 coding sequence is TGTGCCAGTAGTATCTCTACAAGGGATGGCTACACCTTC. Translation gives CASSISTRDGYTF.

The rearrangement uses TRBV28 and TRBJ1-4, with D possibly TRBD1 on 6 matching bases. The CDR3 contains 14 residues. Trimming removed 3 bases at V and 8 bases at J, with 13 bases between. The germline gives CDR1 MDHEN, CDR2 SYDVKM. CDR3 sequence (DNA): TGTGCCAGCAGTTTGGTATCTAGGGGGGAAAAACTGTTTTTT. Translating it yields CASSLVSRGEKLFF.

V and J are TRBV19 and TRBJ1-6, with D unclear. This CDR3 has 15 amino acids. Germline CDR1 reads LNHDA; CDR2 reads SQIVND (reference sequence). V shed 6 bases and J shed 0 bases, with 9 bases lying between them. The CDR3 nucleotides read TGTGCCAGTAGGTCGAGGAGCTCCTATAATTCACCCCTCCACTTT. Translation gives CASRSRSSYNSPLHF.

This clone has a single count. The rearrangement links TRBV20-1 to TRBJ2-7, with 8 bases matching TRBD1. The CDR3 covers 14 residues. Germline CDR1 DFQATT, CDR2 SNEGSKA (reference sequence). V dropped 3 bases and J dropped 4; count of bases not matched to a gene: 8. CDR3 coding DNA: TGCAGTGCTAGTAGGGACAGGCGTTCGTACGAGCAGTACTTC. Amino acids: CSASRDRRSYEQYF.

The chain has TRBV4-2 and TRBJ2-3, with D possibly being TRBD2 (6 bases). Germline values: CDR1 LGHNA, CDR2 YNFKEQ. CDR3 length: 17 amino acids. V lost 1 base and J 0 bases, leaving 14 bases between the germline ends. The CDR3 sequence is CASSQAGVHKSTDTQYF. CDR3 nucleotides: TGTGCCAGCAGCCAAGCGGGAGTGCATAAGAGCACAGATACGCAGTATTTT.

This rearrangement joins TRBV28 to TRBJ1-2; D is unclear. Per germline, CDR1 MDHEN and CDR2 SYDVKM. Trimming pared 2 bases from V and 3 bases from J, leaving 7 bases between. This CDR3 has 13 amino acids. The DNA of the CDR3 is TGTGCCAGCAGTTTAGCAGGCTACTATGGCTACACCTTC. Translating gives CASSLAGYYGYTF.

CDR3 sequence (DNA): TGTGCCAGCAGTGAACCCCCGGCTGGGGGGCCTGGAAACACCATATATTTT. Its translation is CASSEPPAGGPGNTIYF. V and J are TRBV6-1 and TRBJ1-3; possibly TRBD1 for D (6 bases). Germline V lookup: CDR1 MNHNS, CDR2 SASEGT. Between the trimmed V and J ends, which lost 2 bases and 2 bases, there was a span of 16 bases. CDR3 length equals 17 residues.